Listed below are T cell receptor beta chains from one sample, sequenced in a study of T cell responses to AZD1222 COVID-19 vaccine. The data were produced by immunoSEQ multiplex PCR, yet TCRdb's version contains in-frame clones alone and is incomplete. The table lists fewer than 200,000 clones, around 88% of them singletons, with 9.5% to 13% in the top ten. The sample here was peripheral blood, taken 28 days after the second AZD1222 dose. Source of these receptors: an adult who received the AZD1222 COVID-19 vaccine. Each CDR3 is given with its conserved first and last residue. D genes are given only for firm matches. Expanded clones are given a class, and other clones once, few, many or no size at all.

CDR3 protein: CASARYNEQFF
CDR3 DNA: TGTGCCAGCGCCCGGTACAATGAGCAGTTCTTC
V gene: TRBV6-4
D gene: -
J gene: TRBJ2-1
CDR3 length: 11
clone size: -

CDR3 protein: CASSLEGTGYEKLFF
CDR3 DNA: TGTGCCAGCAGTTTAGAGGGGACAGGGTATGAAAAACTGTTTTTT
V gene: TRBV27
D gene: TRBD1
J gene: TRBJ1-4
CDR3 length: 15
clone size: once

CDR3 protein: CAISESSGALGNTIYF
CDR3 DNA: TGTGCCATCAGTGAGTCGTCGGGAGCTCTCGGAAACACCATATATTTT
V gene: TRBV10-3
D gene: -
J gene: TRBJ1-3
CDR3 length: 16
clone size: -

CDR3 protein: CASSLGSRGSSYNEQFF
CDR3 DNA: TGCGCCAGCAGCTTGGGCTCGCGGGGGAGCTCCTACAATGAGCAGTTCTTC
V gene: TRBV5-1
D gene: TRBD2
J gene: TRBJ2-1
CDR3 length: 17
clone size: -

CDR3 protein: CASSWTDINYGYTF
CDR3 DNA: TGCGCCAGCAGCTGGACAGACATAAACTATGGCTACACCTTC
V gene: TRBV5-1
D gene: -
J gene: TRBJ1-2
CDR3 length: 14
clone size: -

CDR3 protein: CASSGPNRGNTEAFF
CDR3 DNA: TGTGCCAGCAGTGGACCGAACAGGGGGAACACTGAAGCTTTCTTT
V gene: TRBV6-2/TRBV6-3
D gene: TRBD1
J gene: TRBJ1-1
CDR3 length: 15
clone size: -

CDR3 protein: CASSPDGGVSDTQYF
CDR3 DNA: TGCGCCAGCTCCCCCGACGGGGGGGTTTCAGATACGCAGTATTTT
V gene: TRBV5-1
D gene: TRBD2
J gene: TRBJ2-3
CDR3 length: 15
clone size: -

CDR3 protein: CASGLGRQGANEQYF
CDR3 DNA: TGTGCTAGTGGTTTGGGCCGACAGGGGGCCAACGAGCAGTACTTC
V gene: TRBV12-5
D gene: TRBD1
J gene: TRBJ2-7
CDR3 length: 15
clone size: -

CDR3 protein: CASSIVGTGNEKLFF
CDR3 DNA: TGTGCCAGTAGTATTGTTGGGACAGGGAATGAAAAACTGTTTTTT
V gene: TRBV19
D gene: TRBD1
J gene: TRBJ1-4
CDR3 length: 15
clone size: -

CDR3 protein: CASSYSKGVTDTQYF
CDR3 DNA: TGTGCCAGCAGTTACTCGAAGGGGGTCACAGATACGCAGTATTTT
V gene: TRBV6-5
D gene: -
J gene: TRBJ2-3
CDR3 length: 15
clone size: once

CDR3 protein: CASSLAGANQPQHF
CDR3 DNA: TGTGCCAGCAGCTTGGCAGGGGCCAATCAGCCCCAGCATTTT
V gene: TRBV5-4
D gene: -
J gene: TRBJ1-5
CDR3 length: 14
clone size: -

CDR3 protein: CASRPYPGTGGRGGGANVLTF
CDR3 DNA: TGTGCCAGCAGGCCTTACCCCGGGACAGGGGGCCGAGGAGGAGGGGCCAACGTCCTGACTTTC
V gene: TRBV27
D gene: TRBD1
J gene: TRBJ2-6
CDR3 length: 21
clone size: -

CDR3 protein: CASSPKQGTEAFF
CDR3 DNA: TGTGCCAGCTCACCAAAGCAGGGGACTGAAGCTTTCTTT
V gene: TRBV18
D gene: -
J gene: TRBJ1-1
CDR3 length: 13
clone size: -

CDR3 protein: CASSPGIPPYEQYF
CDR3 DNA: TGTGCCAGCAGTCCAGGGATCCCGCCCTACGAGCAGTACTTC
V gene: TRBV6-5
D gene: -
J gene: TRBJ2-7
CDR3 length: 14
clone size: -

CDR3 protein: CASSPIGRALAKNIQYF
CDR3 DNA: TGTGCCAGCAGCCCCATCGGGAGGGCACTAGCCAAAAACATTCAGTACTTC
V gene: TRBV7-2
D gene: TRBD2
J gene: TRBJ2-4
CDR3 length: 17
clone size: -

CDR3 protein: CASRGLDYEQYF
CDR3 DNA: TGCGCCAGCAGGGGGCTAGACTACGAGCAGTACTTC
V gene: TRBV5-1
D gene: -
J gene: TRBJ2-7
CDR3 length: 12
clone size: -

CDR3 protein: CASSEGTGNTEAFF
CDR3 DNA: TGTGCCAGCAGTGAGGGGACGGGGAACACTGAAGCTTTCTTT
V gene: TRBV6-1
D gene: -
J gene: TRBJ1-1
CDR3 length: 14
clone size: -

CDR3 protein: CASSMVRNTGELFF
CDR3 DNA: TGTGCCAGTAGTATGGTCCGGAACACCGGGGAGCTGTTTTTT
V gene: TRBV19
D gene: -
J gene: TRBJ2-2
CDR3 length: 14
clone size: few

CDR3 protein: CASSHPRSEGRTDTQYF
CDR3 DNA: TGTGCCAGCAGCCACCCCCGATCAGAGGGGCGCACAGATACGCAGTATTTT
V gene: TRBV7-2
D gene: -
J gene: TRBJ2-3
CDR3 length: 17
clone size: once

CDR3 protein: CSVEDGGVGAFF
CDR3 DNA: TGCAGCGTTGAAGACGGGGGGGTCGGAGCTTTCTTT
V gene: TRBV29-1
D gene: -
J gene: TRBJ1-1
CDR3 length: 12
clone size: -

CDR3 protein: CASSPTGSSTNEKLFF
CDR3 DNA: TGTGCCAGCAGCCCTACAGGGAGCTCAACTAATGAAAAACTGTTTTTT
V gene: TRBV4-2
D gene: -
J gene: TRBJ1-4
CDR3 length: 16
clone size: -

CDR3 protein: CASSRSGTSGGAGAREQFF
CDR3 DNA: TGTGCCAGCAGCCGATCCGGGACTAGCGGGGGGGCAGGAGCTCGTGAGCAGTTCTTC
V gene: TRBV3-1/TRBV3-2
D gene: TRBD2
J gene: TRBJ2-1
CDR3 length: 19
clone size: -

CDR3 protein: CAISESVLNTGELFF
CDR3 DNA: TGTGCCATCAGTGAGTCGGTCCTGAACACCGGGGAGCTGTTTTTT
V gene: TRBV10-3
D gene: -
J gene: TRBJ2-2
CDR3 length: 15
clone size: many

CDR3 protein: CATPRSGGWDEQFF
CDR3 DNA: TGTGCCACCCCGAGGAGCGGGGGCTGGGATGAGCAGTTCTTC
V gene: TRBV5-8
D gene: TRBD2
J gene: TRBJ2-1
CDR3 length: 14
clone size: -

CDR3 protein: CASSFGSGYTF
CDR3 DNA: TGTGCCAGCAGTTTCGGGAGCGGCTACACCTTC
V gene: TRBV28
D gene: -
J gene: TRBJ1-2
CDR3 length: 11
clone size: -

CDR3 protein: CASSERDRVSSYEQYF
CDR3 DNA: TGTGCCAGCAGTGAGCGGGACAGGGTCAGCTCCTACGAGCAGTACTTC
V gene: TRBV2
D gene: TRBD1
J gene: TRBJ2-7
CDR3 length: 16
clone size: -

CDR3 protein: CASSLPSGELFF
CDR3 DNA: TGCGCCAGCAGCTTGCCCTCCGGGGAGCTGTTTTTT
V gene: TRBV5-1
D gene: -
J gene: TRBJ2-2
CDR3 length: 12
clone size: -

CDR3 protein: CASSDRGGNYGYTF
CDR3 DNA: TGTGCCAGCAGCGACAGGGGGGGTAACTATGGCTACACCTTC
V gene: TRBV6-6
D gene: TRBD1
J gene: TRBJ1-2
CDR3 length: 14
clone size: -

CDR3 protein: CASSSGTSGTNEQFF
CDR3 DNA: TGTGCCAGCAGCTCTGGGACTAGCGGTACCAATGAGCAGTTCTTC
V gene: TRBV9
D gene: TRBD2
J gene: TRBJ2-1
CDR3 length: 15
clone size: -

CDR3 protein: CASALRVGQQETQYF
CDR3 DNA: TGTGCCAGCGCTTTGAGGGTGGGACAGCAAGAGACCCAGTACTTC
V gene: TRBV6-5
D gene: TRBD1
J gene: TRBJ2-5
CDR3 length: 15
clone size: once

CDR3 protein: CASSEQPGRNNEQFF
CDR3 DNA: TGTGCCAGCAGTGAACAGCCGGGACGGAACAATGAGCAGTTCTTC
V gene: TRBV6-1
D gene: -
J gene: TRBJ2-1
CDR3 length: 15
clone size: -

CDR3 protein: CASKPDSLDEQYF
CDR3 DNA: TGTGCCAGCAAGCCGGACAGTCTGGACGAGCAGTACTTC
V gene: TRBV6-5
D gene: -
J gene: TRBJ2-7
CDR3 length: 13
clone size: -

CDR3 protein: CASCFSYNSPLHF
CDR3 DNA: TGTGCCAGCTGCTTCTCCTATAATTCACCCCTCCACTTT
V gene: TRBV27
D gene: -
J gene: TRBJ1-6
CDR3 length: 13
clone size: -

CDR3 protein: CASSSSTSTNYGYTF
CDR3 DNA: TGTGCCAGCAGCTCAAGTACCTCCACTAACTATGGCTACACCTTC
V gene: TRBV9
D gene: -
J gene: TRBJ1-2
CDR3 length: 15
clone size: -